Listed here are 20 T cell receptor beta chains from one sample, sequenced in a study of cytomegalovirus exposure and HLA in healthy donors. PCR was performed using 60 Vbeta and 13 Jbeta primers. The table came from immunoSEQ multiplex PCR; TCRdb's copy has only in-frame clones and leaves some out. The data show approximately 190,000 clones, about nine tenths seen once. The sequenced sample was PBMCs. These receptors all come from a boy younger than 10 in good health and CMV-seronegative.

The V and J genes are TRBV15 and TRBJ2-5; D perhaps matches TRBD1 (6 bases). Gene TRBJ2-7 matches the end of the DNA better, so the J call may be wrong. Germline CDR1 and CDR2: LNHNV and YYDKDF (reference sequence). This CDR3 has 14 residues. DNA for the CDR3: TGTGCCACCAGCTCATCTCCACAGGGAAGCGAGCAGTACTTC. Protein sequence: CATSSSPQGSEQYF.

This clone has only a few counts. The V call is TRBV30, the J call TRBJ1-2, with 8 bases that match TRBD1. This CDR3 has 12 amino acids. Germline-derived CDR1 and CDR2 are GTSNPN and SVGIG (reference sequence). V was pared by 5 bases and J by 8 bases, with 7 bases of the junction left unmatched. The CDR3: CAWSTGDSGYTF. CDR3 sequence (DNA): TGTGCCTGGTCGACAGGGGATTCCGGCTACACCTTC.

The chain is built from TRBV7-6 and TRBJ1-5, with a possible D match to TRBD1 (5 bases). Germline V gene sequence: CDR1 SGHVS, CDR2 FNYEAQ. The CDR3 sequence is 14 residues long. The V end was cut by 3 bases, the J end by 2 bases, with 8 bases between. This CDR3 is CASSFSGGNQPQHF. In nucleotides, the CDR3 is TGTGCCAGCAGCTTTTCGGGGGGCAATCAGCCCCAGCATTTT.

The chain employs TRBV19 and TRBJ2-7, with a possible D match to TRBD1 (6 bases). Germline CDR1 and CDR2: LNHDA and SQIVND (reference sequence). The CDR3 is 14 amino acids. Trimming removed 5 bases from V and 2 bases from J, with 13 bases in between. The CDR3 region has the DNA TGTGCCAGTAGTGCAACGACAGGAGCCTACGAGCAGTACTTC. Translating it yields CASSATTGAYEQYF.

The genes are TRBV5-4 and TRBJ2-2; D possibly corresponds to TRBD1 (9 bases). CDR1 is SGHNT and CDR2 is YYREEE in the germline V gene (reference sequence). Trimming cost V 4 bases and J 6 bases, with 25 bases left between them. The CDR3 contains 18 residues. The CDR3 DNA is TGTGCCAGCAGCGCACAGGGGGCGGGGCGGACTAGCCCCGGGGAGCTGTTTTTT. Its translation is CASSAQGAGRTSPGELFF.

J is TRBJ2-1 and V is TRBV19, with D possibly being TRBD2 (6 bases). CDR3 size: 16 residues. Trimming removed 3 bases from V and 1 base from J, with 13 bases in between. Germline lookup yields CDR1 LNHDA and CDR2 SQIVND (reference sequence). The CDR3 reads CASSIWAGPSYNEQFF. CDR3 DNA: TGTGCCAGTAGTATTTGGGCGGGGCCTTCCTACAATGAGCAGTTCTTC.

This clone came up once. This chain connects TRBV19 to TRBJ2-7, with TRBD1 matching 9 bases. This CDR3 contains 13 residues. V trimming: 6 bases; J trimming: 5 bases; junction bases outside the gene matches: 5. Germline V gene data show CDR1 as LNHDA and CDR2 as SQIVND (reference sequence). The CDR3 DNA follows: TGTGCCAGTAGCCCGGGACAGGGCAACGAGCAGTACTTC. It encodes CASSPGQGNEQYF.

The rearrangement uses TRBV20-1 and TRBJ2-7, with D maybe TRBD2 (6 bases). Germline CDR1 and CDR2: DFQATT and SNEGSKA (reference sequence). V dropped 1 base and J dropped 6 bases, with 7 bases sitting between them. The CDR3 totals 11 residues. The CDR3 sequence is CSARVSGEQYF. The CDR3 DNA reads TGCAGTGCTAGAGTTAGCGGCGAGCAGTACTTC.

The chain has TRBV18 and TRBJ2-5; D is perhaps TRBD2 (6 bases). Per the germline V gene, CDR1 is KGHSH and CDR2 is LQKENI. With 8 bases removed from V and 4 bases from J, the gap between germline ends came to 23 bases. The CDR3 length is 16 residues. The CDR3, as DNA: TGTGCCAGCCGTTATTTTGCCGGGACTCAACTAGAGACCCAGTACTTC. It encodes CASRYFAGTQLETQYF.

This clone occurred once. Mismatch with germline at one junction end may stem from a read error. The gene calls are TRBV7-9 and TRBJ1-5; a possible D gene is TRBD1 (5 bases). Germline V gene data show CDR1 as SEHNR and CDR2 as FQNEAQ (reference sequence). The CDR3 spans 12 residues. The CDR3 DNA reads as TGTTCCAGCAGCGTCGGGGGTCAGCCCCAGCATTTT. Translation: CSSSVGGQPQHF.

The CDR3 reads CSVDYGGPWETQYF. For the CDR3, the DNA is TGCAGCGTTGATTACGGGGGACCCTGGGAGACCCAGTACTTC. V and J are TRBV29-1 and TRBJ2-5; tentative D call: TRBD2 (6 bases). The CDR3 has 14 residues. The V and J ends lost 3 bases and 5 bases respectively, with 16 bases between them. CDR1 and CDR2 (germline): SQVTM, ANQGSEA.

The gene calls are TRBV6-5 and TRBJ1-5; possibly TRBD1 for D (6 bases). The CDR3 sequence is 14 residues long. V was trimmed by 6 bases and J by 4 bases, leaving 13 bases between them. In germline, CDR1 is MNHEY, CDR2 SVGAGI. For the CDR3, the DNA is TGTGCCAGCAGCCGGACAGTAGCAAATCAGCCCCAGCATTTT. Protein: CASSRTVANQPQHF.

The rearrangement joins TRBV2 to TRBJ1-5; no clear D gene. Trimming left V 5 bases short and J 7 bases short, with 9 bases between. The CDR3 runs 12 residues. The germline gives CDR1 SNHLY, CDR2 FYNNEI. The CDR3 nucleotides are TGTGCCAGCAGTCTCGACAACCAGCCCCAGCATTTT. Encoded protein: CASSLDNQPQHF.

V and J are TRBV27 and TRBJ2-1, with 11 positions matching TRBD2. This CDR3 has 16 residues. CDR1 and CDR2 (germline): MNHEY, SMNVEV (reference sequence). V lost 4 bases to trimming and J lost 1 base; unmatched junction nucleotides: 3. The CDR3 bases are TGTGCCAGCAGTTCTCTAGCGGGAGGTTCCTACAATGAGCAGTTCTTC. It specifies CASSSLAGGSYNEQFF.

The chain uses TRBV28 and TRBJ1-1, with TRBD1 matching over 8 bases. V lost 3 bases, J lost 1 base, and 4 bases stayed unmatched. CDR3 size: 15 residues. CDR1 and CDR2 (germline): MDHEN, SYDVKM. The CDR3 region has the DNA TGTGCCAGCAGTTTCAGGGGGACAGGGAACACTGAAGCTTTCTTT. It translates to CASSFRGTGNTEAFF.

The chain recombines TRBV18 with TRBJ2-7, with 9 nucleotides matching TRBD2. Germline values: CDR1 KGHSH, CDR2 LQKENI. This CDR3 contains 14 residues. J lost 6 bases, V lost 3 bases, and 6 bases had no gene match. The CDR3 sequence is CASSPSLAGSEQYF. CDR3 sequence (DNA): TGTGCCAGCTCACCGAGTCTAGCGGGATCCGAGCAGTACTTC. Combining the CDR3 with reference TRBV18 and TRBJ2-7 gives the whole variable domain NAGVMQNPRHLVRRRGQEARLRCSPMKGHSHVYWYRQLPEEGLKFMVYLQKENIIDESGMPKERFSAEFPKEGPSILRIQQVVRGDSAAYFCASSPSLAGSEQYFGPGTRLTVT.

The V gene is TRBV28, the J gene TRBJ2-2; 10 nucleotides align to TRBD1. V shed 7 bases and J 11 bases; nucleotides not matched to a gene: 10. Germline values: CDR1 MDHEN, CDR2 SYDVKM. There are 14 residues in the CDR3. The CDR3 DNA follows: TGTGCCAGCACCGATCCCGGGACAGGGGTCGAGCTGTTTTTT. Residues: CASTDPGTGVELFF.

The chain is built from TRBV5-5 and TRBJ2-5; unclear D gene. The germline V gene has CDR1 SGHKS and CDR2 YYEKEE (reference sequence). The CDR3 contains 15 residues. Trimming stripped 0 bases from V and 1 base from J, with 10 bases between. CDR3 DNA sequence: TGTGCCAGCAGCTTGGGAAGCTTCCGCCAAGAGACCCAGTACTTC. It is translated as CASSLGSFRQETQYF.

The chain carries TRBV6-1 and TRBJ1-3, with D possibly matching TRBD1 (6 bases). V was shortened by 4 bases and J by 0 bases, with 10 bases between the two germline ends. The germline gives CDR1 MNHNS, CDR2 SASEGT. CDR3 size: 15 residues. The chain's CDR3 is CASSAQGSSGNTIYF. The DNA for the CDR3 is TGTGCCAGCAGTGCTCAGGGGAGCTCTGGAAACACCATATATTTT.

The V call is TRBV28, the J call TRBJ1-3; 8 bases agree with TRBD1. Germline assignment: CDR1 MDHEN and CDR2 SYDVKM. The J segment lost 3 bases and the V segment lost 4 bases, leaving 11 bases of the junction unmatched. This CDR3 comprises 17 residues. In DNA form, the CDR3 reads TGTGCCAGCAGTTCCCGGACAGGGTTAGGCTTTGGAAACACCATATATTTT. Translated, it gives CASSSRTGLGFGNTIYF.